A selection of T cell receptor beta chains follows, all from one sample in a study of radiation and T cells in renal cell carcinoma. Sequencing used immunoSEQ multiplex PCR; TCRdb keeps in-frame clones, though not all of them. The sample records about 120,000 clones, about four fifths being singletons. The sequencing used blood, collected from a patient whose treatment included radiotherapy and nephrectomy. These receptors all stem from a man in his fifties or sixties with renal cell carcinoma. Each CDR3 is given with its conserved first and last residue. A D gene is named only where the DNA matches it firmly. For some rows the clone size is stated as once, few or many, or as a class when expanded; others skip it.

TRBV30	.	.	TRBJ1-2	14	TGTGCCTGGAGTCCCGGGGGCAGGGGCGGTGGCTACACCTTC	CAWSPGGRGGGYTF
TRBV10-1	once	.	TRBJ2-3	13	TGCGCCAGCCCGAGGGGCGGGCAGGGTACGCAGTATTTT	CASPRGGQGTQYF
TRBV7-3	.	.	TRBJ1-1	13	TGTGCCAGCAGCTTGATTGGGGACACTGAAGCTTTCTTT	CASSLIGDTEAFF
TRBV11-1	few	.	TRBJ1-2	15	TGTGCCAGCTGCTGGCAGGGCCAAATCGAATATGGCTACACCTTC	CASCWQGQIEYGYTF
TRBV6-1	.	.	TRBJ2-3	14	TGTGCCAGCCTAAGTGGGCGGGGTACAGATACGCAGTATTTT	CASLSGRGTDTQYF
TRBV7-8	.	TRBD2	TRBJ2-1	15	TGTGCCAGCAGCTTCGGGACTAGTGTCTACAATGAGCAGTTCTTC	CASSFGTSVYNEQFF
TRBV9	.	TRBD1	TRBJ2-4	16	TGTGCCAGCAGCCCCTCCGTCCCAGGGGGCAAAAACATTCAGTACTTC	CASSPSVPGGKNIQYF
TRBV7-2	.	TRBD2	TRBJ2-1	14	TGTGCCAGCGGAATGGGGGGGTCCTACAATGAGCAGTTCTTC	CASGMGGSYNEQFF
TRBV19	.	.	TRBJ2-1	14	TGTGCCAGTAGTATAGTAGTATCGAGCGGCGAGCAGTTCTTC	CASSIVVSSGEQFF
TRBV7-8	.	TRBD1	TRBJ2-5	15	TGTGCCAGCAGCCCGTTGACAGGGCGGAGGGAGACCCAGTACTTC	CASSPLTGRRETQYF
TRBV13	.	.	TRBJ2-3	13	TGTGCCAGCAGCTTAGTTAATTCAGATACGCAGTATTTT	CASSLVNSDTQYF
TRBV7-8	.	.	TRBJ1-1	14	TGTGCCAGCAGCTCACAGGGTGCGAACACTGAAGCTTTCTTT	CASSSQGANTEAFF
TRBV30	few	TRBD1	TRBJ1-4	14	TGTGCCTGGAGTGTTGGACAGGCTGAGGAAAAACTGTTTTTT	CAWSVGQAEEKLFF
TRBV2	once	.	TRBJ2-1	11	TGTGCCAGCACCCCCCGGGGGCCGCAGTTCTTC	CASTPRGPQFF
TRBV5-1	.	.	TRBJ2-5	13	TGCGCCAGCAGCCTGGAGACTCGGGAGACCCAGTACTTC	CASSLETRETQYF
TRBV10-1	.	TRBD2	TRBJ2-3	15	TGCGCCAGCAGTGGACTAGCGGGAGACACAGATACGCAGTATTTT	CASSGLAGDTDTQYF
TRBV7-9	.	.	TRBJ2-1	13	TGTGCCAGCAGCCCCAGTAATAATAATGAGCAGTTCTTC	CASSPSNNNEQFF
TRBV7-9	.	.	TRBJ2-7	12	TGTGCCAGCAGCTCCAGCCGATACGAGCAGTACTTC	CASSSSRYEQYF
TRBV30	.	.	TRBJ1-5	19	TGTGCCTGGAGTCAGCGGGGAGCTCTCACCCCGCGGAGCAATCAGCCCCAGCATTTT	CAWSQRGALTPRSNQPQHF
TRBV28	.	.	TRBJ1-2	14	TGTGCCAGCAGTACTCGCTCGCTGAACTATGGCTACACCTTC	CASSTRSLNYGYTF
TRBV27	.	.	TRBJ2-3	15	TGTGCCAGCACTCGAGGGGTTAGGACTTCAGATACGCAGTATTTT	CASTRGVRTSDTQYF
TRBV4-3	.	.	TRBJ2-2	15	TGCGCCAGCAGCCAAGAAAAGTGGGGCACCGGGGAGCTGTTTTTT	CASSQEKWGTGELFF
TRBV5-5	.	TRBD1	TRBJ2-1	16	TGTGCCAGCAGCTTGGCGGGACAGGGGGCCTACAATGAGCAGTTCTTC	CASSLAGQGAYNEQFF
TRBV19	few	.	TRBJ1-1	13	TGTGCCAGTAGTCTTTCGGAGGCCACTGAAGCTTTCTTT	CASSLSEATEAFF
TRBV5-1	.	TRBD2	TRBJ2-7	15	TGCGCCAGCAGCTTGGGGACTAGCGGGGGCTACGAGCAGTACTTC	CASSLGTSGGYEQYF
TRBV18	.	TRBD2	TRBJ2-4	16	TGTGCCAGCTCACCGCGGGGGGCTTATGACAAAAACATTCAGTACTTC	CASSPRGAYDKNIQYF
TRBV7-9	few	.	TRBJ2-7	14	TGTGCCAGCAGCTCCATCACCAGCTCCTACGAGCAGTACTTC	CASSSITSSYEQYF
TRBV19	.	TRBD2	TRBJ2-7	14	TGTGCCAGTAGTGCCATGACTAGCGGCGGCCAGCAGTACTTC	CASSAMTSGGQQYF
TRBV28	.	.	TRBJ1-1	15	TGTGCCAGCAGTGAACCTCCGGGGGCGAGCACTGAAGCTTTCTTT	CASSEPPGASTEAFF
TRBV29-1	.	.	TRBJ1-2	11	TGCAGCGTTGATTCCGGGTATGACTACACCTTC	CSVDSGYDYTF
TRBV18	.	.	TRBJ1-1	14	TGTGCCAGCTCACCAGTTGTCTTGGATAGGGAAGCTTTCTTT	CASSPVVLDREAFF
TRBV27	.	.	TRBJ1-2	15	TGTGCCAGCAGTCTGACGACAGAATCCCACTATGGCTACACCTTC	CASSLTTESHYGYTF
TRBV11-2	.	.	TRBJ2-3	13	TGTGCCAGCAGCTTAGACTACACAGATACGCAGTATTTT	CASSLDYTDTQYF
TRBV5-1	.	.	TRBJ2-1	16	TGCGCCAGCAGTTACTCTAGCGCCGAGTCCTACAATGAGCAGTTCTTC	CASSYSSAESYNEQFF
TRBV2	once	TRBD2	TRBJ2-7	14	TGTGCCAGCAAGGGACTAGCGGGAGGATACGAGCAGTACTTC	CASKGLAGGYEQYF
TRBV9	.	.	TRBJ2-5	16	TGTGCCAGCAGCGTAGGAGCCATAACCTTCCAAGAGACCCAGTACTTC	CASSVGAITFQETQYF
TRBV6-1	.	.	TRBJ2-7	12	TGTGCCAGCAGTGAATTCTCCTACGAGCAGTACTTC	CASSEFSYEQYF
TRBV18	once	TRBD1	TRBJ2-7	13	TGTGCCAGCTCTACGACAGGGTCCAACGAGCAGTACTTC	CASSTTGSNEQYF
TRBV5-1	.	TRBD1	TRBJ2-7	15	TGCGCCAGCAGCCCCGGACAGGGGGCACCCTACGAGCAGTACTTC	CASSPGQGAPYEQYF
TRBV4-2	once	.	TRBJ2-6	17	TGTGCCAGCAGCCCTAGGACTGCCACCCTCGGGGCCAACGTCCTGACTTTC	CASSPRTATLGANVLTF
TRBV5-6	.	.	TRBJ2-1	13	TGTGCCAGCAGCTGGGGGGCCTACAATGAGCAGTTCTTC	CASSWGAYNEQFF
TRBV19	.	.	TRBJ2-6	15	TGTGCCAGTAGTATTACCAGCTCTGGGGCCAACGTCCTGACTTTC	CASSITSSGANVLTF